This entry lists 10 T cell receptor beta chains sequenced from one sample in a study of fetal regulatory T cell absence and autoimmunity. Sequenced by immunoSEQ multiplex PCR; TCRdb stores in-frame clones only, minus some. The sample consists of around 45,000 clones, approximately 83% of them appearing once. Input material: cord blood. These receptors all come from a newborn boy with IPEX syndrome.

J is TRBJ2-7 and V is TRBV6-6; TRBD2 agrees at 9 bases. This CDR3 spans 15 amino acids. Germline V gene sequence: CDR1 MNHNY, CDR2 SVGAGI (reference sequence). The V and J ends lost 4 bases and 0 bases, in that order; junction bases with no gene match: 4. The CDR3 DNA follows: TGTGCCAGCAGTTGGCTAGCGGGGAACTCCTACGAGCAGTACTTC. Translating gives CASSWLAGNSYEQYF.

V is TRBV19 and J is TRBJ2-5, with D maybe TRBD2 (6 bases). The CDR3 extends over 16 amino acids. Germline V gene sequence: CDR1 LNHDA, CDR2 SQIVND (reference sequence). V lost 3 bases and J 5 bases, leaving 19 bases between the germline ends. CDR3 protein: CASSISYSGRRETQYF. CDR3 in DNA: TGTGCCAGTAGTATCTCTTATAGCGGCCGAAGGGAGACCCAGTACTTC.

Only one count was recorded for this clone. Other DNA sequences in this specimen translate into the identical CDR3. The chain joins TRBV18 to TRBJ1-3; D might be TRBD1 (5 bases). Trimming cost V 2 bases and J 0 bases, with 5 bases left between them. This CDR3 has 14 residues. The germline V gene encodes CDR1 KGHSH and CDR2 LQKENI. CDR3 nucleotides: TGTGCCAGCTCACCAGGACACTCTGGAAACACCATATATTTT. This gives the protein CASSPGHSGNTIYF.

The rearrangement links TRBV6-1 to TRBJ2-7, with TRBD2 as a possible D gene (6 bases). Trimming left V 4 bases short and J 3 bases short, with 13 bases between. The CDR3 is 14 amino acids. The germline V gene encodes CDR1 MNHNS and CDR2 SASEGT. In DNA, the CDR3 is TGTGCCAGCAGTGGCGCACTAGCCGGCTACGAGCAGTACTTC. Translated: CASSGALAGYEQYF.

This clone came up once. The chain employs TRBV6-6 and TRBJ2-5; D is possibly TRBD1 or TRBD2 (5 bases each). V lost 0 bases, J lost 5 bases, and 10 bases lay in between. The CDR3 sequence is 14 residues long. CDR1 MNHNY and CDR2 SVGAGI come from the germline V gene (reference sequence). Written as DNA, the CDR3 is TGTGCCAGCAGTTACTCAGTGGGGACGGAGACCCAGTACTTC. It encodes CASSYSVGTETQYF.

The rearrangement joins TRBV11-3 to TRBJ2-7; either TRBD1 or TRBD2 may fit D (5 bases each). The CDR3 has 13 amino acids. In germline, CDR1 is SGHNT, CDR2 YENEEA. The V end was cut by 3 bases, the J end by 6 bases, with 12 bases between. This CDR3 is CASSFGGWSEQYF. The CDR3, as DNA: TGTGCCAGCAGCTTTGGGGGTTGGTCCGAGCAGTACTTC. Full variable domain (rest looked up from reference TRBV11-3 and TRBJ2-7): EAGVVQSPRYKIIEKKQPVAFWCNPISGHNTLYWYLQNLGQGPELLIRYENEEAVDDSQLPKDRFSAERLKGVDSTLKIQPAELGDSAVYLCASSFGGWSEQYFGPGTRLTVT.

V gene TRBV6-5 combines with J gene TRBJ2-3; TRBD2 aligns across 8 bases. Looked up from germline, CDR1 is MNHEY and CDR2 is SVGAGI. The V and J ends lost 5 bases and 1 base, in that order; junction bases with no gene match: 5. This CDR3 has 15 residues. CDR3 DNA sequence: TGTGCCAGCAGTCTCCCGGGAGGGGGCACAGATACGCAGTATTTT. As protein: CASSLPGGGTDTQYF.

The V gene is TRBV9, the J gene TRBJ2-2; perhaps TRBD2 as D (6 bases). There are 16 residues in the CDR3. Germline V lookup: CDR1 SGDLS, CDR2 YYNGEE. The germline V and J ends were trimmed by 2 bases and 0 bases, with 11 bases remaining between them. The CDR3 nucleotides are TGTGCCAGCAGCGTTAGAGCGGGTCCGAACACCGGGGAGCTGTTTTTT. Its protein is CASSVRAGPNTGELFF.

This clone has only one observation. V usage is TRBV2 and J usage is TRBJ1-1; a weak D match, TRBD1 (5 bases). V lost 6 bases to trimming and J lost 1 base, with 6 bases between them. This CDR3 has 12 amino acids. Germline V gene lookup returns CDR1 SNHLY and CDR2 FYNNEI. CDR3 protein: CASRGGNTEAFF. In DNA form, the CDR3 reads TGTGCCAGCAGGGGGGGGAACACTGAAGCTTTCTTT.

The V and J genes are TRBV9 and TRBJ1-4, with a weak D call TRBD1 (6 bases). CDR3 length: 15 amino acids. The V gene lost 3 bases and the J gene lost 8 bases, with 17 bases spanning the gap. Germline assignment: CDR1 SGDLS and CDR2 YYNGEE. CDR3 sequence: CASSERGQGREKLFF. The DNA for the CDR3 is TGTGCCAGCAGCGAGCGGGGCCAGGGGAGAGAAAAACTGTTTTTT.